This T cell receptor beta chain was found in a study of identical twins. TCRdb called the 5' RACE reads again in MiXCR, with one record for every CDR3 protein. The repertoire includes some 330,000 distinct CDR3 sequences, about 10% of them detected once, and 8% to 10% sits in the top ten. This clonotype was seen many times. Its antigen remains unknown. Germline CDR1 and CDR2: DFQATT and SNEGSKA (reference sequence). V dropped 0 bases and J dropped 3; count of bases not matched to a gene: 10. The CDR3 contains 17 residues. Study findings and constraints: The more abundant beta clonotypes in cord blood had fewer insertions, and memory repertoires did not show this. Low generation-probability sequences were in excess among twin-shared out-of-frame alpha sequences. Twins shared beta out-of-frame sequences in excess, but this excess was weaker.

The TCR was taken from a woman aged 50 to 65 in good health. The sequenced sample was naive T cells sorted from blood. The chain joins TRBV20-1 to TRBJ2-2; 7 bases are shared with TRBD2. CDR3 amino acids: CSARDDMRGGDTGELFF. The CDR3 nucleotides are TGCAGTGCTAGAGATGATATGAGGGGAGGGGACACCGGGGAGCTGTTTTTT.